This paragraph covers one T cell receptor beta chain sequence. The antigen is not known. The sample comes from a study of T cells after yellow fever vaccination. Study-level results: Peaking on day 5 versus 15, the secondary response was faster but weaker. Reappearance after the booster was seen for most primary-vaccination clones, at 96% CD4 and 88% CD8.

This CDR3 region has 15 residues. Trimming removed 0 bases at V and 7 bases at J, with 15 bases between. Per germline, CDR1 SGHTA and CDR2 FQGNSA. TCR cDNA, made by 5'RACE template switching, carried an added universal primer site and UMIs. TCRdb re-analysed the 5' RACE reads in MiXCR, keeping a single row per CDR3 protein. The table has 340,000 or so distinct CDR3 sequences, about an eighth seen once. The chain is built from TRBV7-2 and TRBJ2-5; D is perhaps TRBD1 (5 bases). The sample was CD4+ T cells sorted from PBMCs, taken 15 days after the yellow fever booster vaccination. This clonotype originated in a man aged 18 to 29 who received the YFV17D yellow fever vaccine. CDR3: CASSLAQTAPGTQYF. CDR3 coding DNA: TGTGCCAGCAGCTTAGCTCAGACAGCCCCGGGGACCCAGTACTTC.